This T cell receptor beta chain was obtained from a study of T-cell reconstitution after alpha-beta-depleted transplantation in children. This clonotype was detected only a few times. Preparation of the TCRbeta library was carried out with unique molecular identifiers. TCRdb re-called the PCR reads through MiXCR, storing one row per CDR3 protein. The repertoire has fewer than 550,000 distinct CDR3 sequences, 15% to 20% of them found once; the top ten carry approximately 28%. The sequence was collected from a boy in the first two years of life who had a stem cell transplant for Wiskott-Aldrich syndrome, so the T cells may come from the graft donor. The specimen was PBMCs, mostly from graft donor cells, collected 360 days after TCRalphabeta/CD19-depleted stem cell transplant.

The CDR3 nucleotides read TGCGCCAGCAGCTTTCCACCTAGCACAGATACGCAGTATTTT. It encodes CASSFPPSTDTQYF. The V and J genes are TRBV5-1 and TRBJ2-3, with D unresolved. Germline loops: CDR1 SGHRS, CDR2 YFSETQ. The CDR3 runs 14 residues. Trimming shortened V by 2 bases and J by 0 bases, and 7 bases separated the two germline ends.